This T cell receptor beta chain appears in the sequencing data of a study of blood T cells in healthy people across ages. Whole-study findings and limits: Diversity was higher, and naive CD4+ cells more numerous, in long-lived donors than in aged donors. Per million T cells, TCR beta diversity dropped about linearly as age rose.

Next came a second PCR, run for about 7 to 12 cycles, which used a sample-barcoded 5' primer along with a J-beta primer mix. Template switching added a 12-random-nucleotide identifier to every cDNA molecule. Each CDR3 protein is one row after TCRdb ran MiXCR on the 5' RACE reads. The sample shows approximately 320,000 distinct CDR3 sequences, around 30% of them seen only once. Per-sample PBMC isolation yielded at least 6.5 million cells. This CDR3 region has 15 residues. The germline gives CDR1 DFQATT, CDR2 SNEGSKA (reference sequence). The V segment lost 0 bases and the J segment 4 bases; nucleotides outside the gene matches: 8. In this sample, this clonotype turned up once. What it recognizes is unknown.

Sequenced input: blood. The sequence was collected from a woman in her seventies in good health. The V and J genes are TRBV20-1 and TRBJ2-5; 7 nucleotides line up with TRBD2. CDR3: CSARDGQRGGETQYF. CDR3 sequence (DNA): TGCAGTGCTAGAGATGGGCAGCGGGGTGGAGAGACCCAGTACTTC.